The clone carrying this T cell receptor beta chain was observed a single time. The data belong to a study of T cells in Graves' hyperthyroidism and ophthalmopathy. Background on the study: Peripheral blood was secured at the point of initial diagnosis, before any treatment.

Under 12 ml fresh peripheral blood yielded the PBMCs. This CDR3 has 13 residues. Germline CDR1 ENHRY, CDR2 SYGVKD. Trimming pared 6 bases from V and 6 bases from J, leaving 12 bases between. TCR beta CDR3 region amplification was performed from RNA transcripts. The HTBI set primed first-round TCR CDR3 RT-PCR. One entry per CDR3 protein, called by TCRdb with MiXCR from the multiplex PCR reads. The profile covers some 800,000 distinct CDR3 sequences, with 38% appearing a single time and over 8% taken by the ten largest. The V gene is TRBV10-3, the J gene TRBJ2-1; tentative D call: TRBD2 (6 bases). The sequence was obtained from a man aged 18 to 30 with Graves' hyperthyroidism. Sequenced input: blood. CDR3 sequence reads: CAISLGGFNEQFF. In DNA form, the CDR3 reads TGTGCCATCAGCCTGGGGGGTTTCAATGAGCAGTTCTTC.